The clone carrying this T cell receptor (beta chain) showed up many times. This record belongs to a study of T cells after yellow fever vaccination. Study in general: SMART-Seq v4 Ultra Low Input handled preparation of low-cell-number fractions.

TCRdb reanalysed the 5' RACE reads using MiXCR and keeps one entry per CDR3 protein. The repertoire has around 340,000 distinct CDR3 sequences, 8.7% of them found once; the top ten carry more than 15%. The CDR3 covers 13 residues. Germline assignment: CDR1 SGHTA and CDR2 FQGNSA. The V end was cut by 1 base, the J end by 6 bases, with 7 bases between. The chain couples TRBV7-2 to TRBJ2-1, with no clear D. The sample consisted of PBMCs, taken on the day of the first yellow fever vaccination. The clonotype originates from a man younger than 35 who received the YFV17D yellow fever vaccine. CDR3 nucleotides: TGTGCCAGCAGCTTAGGTTATGCCAATGAGCAGTTCTTC. Protein: CASSLGYANEQFF.